This is a list of T cell receptor beta chains from one sample in a study of beta chain features in type 1 diabetes. Profiled with immunoSEQ multiplex PCR; TCRdb holds only in-frame clones, not every one. The table includes 130,000 to 150,000 clones, about 9.2% detected once. Sequencing was carried out using central memory CD4+ T cells from blood. The receptors come from a young man in good health. The CDR3 runs from the conserved cysteine through the conserved F or W. Each record gives: V gene, clone size, D gene, J gene, CDR3 protein, CDR3 DNA. The D gene is left open where the match is weak. Rows may omit the clone size; those that give it use once, few, many or a size class.

TRBV28	many	TRBD1	TRBJ2-5	CASSQTGRETQYF	TGTGCCAGCAGTCAGACAGGGCGAGAGACCCAGTACTTC
TRBV4-3	many	.	TRBJ2-5	CASSQDNGQTQYF	TGCGCCAGCAGCCAAGATAATGGGCAGACCCAGTACTTC
TRBV6-5	few	TRBD1	TRBJ1-6	CASSPRQGGNSPLHF	TGTGCCAGCAGTCCCCGACAGGGAGGAAATTCACCCCTCCACTTT
TRBV19	few	.	TRBJ2-3	CASREGRVADTQYF	TGTGCCAGTAGGGAGGGCAGGGTGGCAGATACGCAGTATTTT
TRBV4-1	few	.	TRBJ1-2	CASSQEDGVNYGYTF	TGCGCCAGCAGCCAAGAAGACGGGGTAAACTATGGCTACACCTTC
TRBV4-1	.	TRBD2	TRBJ2-2	CASSLSGGLTGELFF	TGCGCCAGCAGCCTTAGCGGGGGGCTCACCGGGGAGCTGTTTTTT
TRBV29-1	few	TRBD2	TRBJ2-5	CSVGLAGGQETQYF	TGCAGCGTTGGACTAGCGGGGGGTCAAGAGACCCAGTACTTC
TRBV28	many	TRBD1	TRBJ1-5	CASTSGQGRDQPQHF	TGTGCCAGCACCTCCGGACAGGGGAGAGATCAGCCCCAGCATTTT
TRBV30	many	.	TRBJ2-3	CAWRGKGVGTDTQYF	TGTGCCTGGAGGGGGAAAGGGGTCGGGACAGATACGCAGTATTTT
TRBV7-3	.	.	TRBJ2-3	CASSTRQGGRSDTQYF	TGTGCCAGCAGCACACGACAGGGAGGACGTTCAGATACGCAGTATTTT
TRBV19	few	TRBD1	TRBJ1-2	CASSRDRGYGYTF	TGTGCCAGTAGTCGGGACAGGGGCTATGGCTACACCTTC
TRBV14	many	TRBD1	TRBJ2-1	CASSRTGLNEQFF	TGTGCCAGCAGCCGGACAGGCTTGAATGAGCAGTTCTTC
TRBV7-2	.	TRBD1	TRBJ2-3	CASSSFLLTGVGDTQYF	TGTGCCAGCAGCTCATTCCTCCTGACAGGGGTTGGGGATACGCAGTATTTT
TRBV6-4	.	TRBD1	TRBJ1-5	CASSGDRGWWQPQHF	TGTGCCAGCAGCGGGGACAGGGGTTGGTGGCAGCCCCAGCATTTT
TRBV30	.	.	TRBJ1-2	CAWSEGQNYGYTF	TGTGCCTGGAGTGAAGGACAGAACTATGGCTACACCTTC
TRBV15	once	TRBD2	TRBJ2-6	CATSRDRKTSGPGTSVGANVLTF	TGTGCCACCAGCAGAGATCGAAAAACTAGCGGGCCGGGTACGTCAGTCGGGGCCAACGTCCTGACTTTC
TRBV4-1	few	TRBD1	TRBJ2-7	CASSHRTGDEQYF	TGCGCCAGCAGCCATCGTACAGGGGACGAGCAGTACTTC
TRBV5-1	.	.	TRBJ2-7	CASSLAPGVSYEQYF	TGCGCCAGCAGCTTGGCTCCGGGAGTCAGCTACGAGCAGTACTTC
TRBV5-4	.	.	TRBJ2-1	CASSHKNRVNEQFF	TGTGCCAGCAGCCACAAAAACAGGGTCAATGAGCAGTTCTTC
TRBV27	few	TRBD1	TRBJ2-7	CASSGDSSEQYF	TGTGCCAGCAGCGGGGACAGTTCCGAGCAGTACTTC
TRBV13	few	TRBD2	TRBJ2-2	CASSLGSGVSSGELFF	TGTGCCAGCAGCTTAGGTAGCGGGGTGTCCTCCGGGGAGCTGTTTTTT
TRBV11-3	once	.	TRBJ1-1	CASSLGGGNTEAFF	TGTGCCAGCAGCTTAGGAGGGGGGAACACTGAAGCTTTCTTT
TRBV6-6	.	.	TRBJ1-1	CASSSSTIRAFF	TGTGCCAGCAGCTCTTCGACTATTAGGGCTTTCTTT
TRBV11-2	.	.	TRBJ1-5	CASSFGAGGGNQPQHF	TGTGCCAGCAGCTTCGGGGCAGGAGGGGGCAATCAGCCCCAGCATTTT
TRBV7-3	.	.	TRBJ2-1	CASSPSSSSYNEQFF	TGTGCCAGCAGCCCATCGTCGAGCTCCTACAATGAGCAGTTCTTC
TRBV7-2	few	.	TRBJ2-2	CASSLAGANTGELFF	TGTGCCAGCAGCTTAGCAGGGGCGAACACCGGGGAGCTGTTTTTT
TRBV7-2	.	TRBD2	TRBJ2-5	CASSWGLAGETQYF	TGTGCCAGCAGCTGGGGACTAGCTGGAGAGACCCAGTACTTC
TRBV9	.	.	TRBJ1-1	CASSVWWDTKNTEAFF	TGTGCCAGCAGCGTATGGTGGGACACCAAAAACACTGAAGCTTTCTTT
TRBV2	.	.	TRBJ1-2	CASSEVGASNYGYTF	TGTGCCAGCAGTGAGGTGGGAGCCTCTAACTATGGCTACACCTTC